Following are 30 T cell receptor beta chains from one sample sequenced in a study of blood T cell repertoires in COVID-19. Sequencing was performed with immunoSEQ multiplex PCR; in TCRdb, only in-frame clones are kept and a portion is missing. The table includes about 48,000 clones, approximately 85% detected once. Sequencing was carried out using peripheral blood. These receptor sequences come from a human donor in a cohort sampled during active COVID-19. The donor label of this sample is uncertain.

V usage is TRBV6-6 and J usage is TRBJ2-7; D possibly corresponds to TRBD2 (7 bases). This CDR3 is built from 14 residues. Germline V gives CDR1 MNHNY, CDR2 SVGAGI (reference sequence). V was trimmed by 5 bases and J by 4 bases, leaving 15 bases between them. CDR3 residues: CASSEGGGKYEQYF. CDR3 DNA: TGTGCCAGCAGTGAGGGAGGGGGGAAGTACGAGCAGTACTTC.

This clone was picked up one time. This chain links TRBV18 with TRBJ2-1, with D possibly TRBD1 on 6 matching bases. Germline V CDR1 and CDR2: KGHSH, LQKENI. The V and J ends lost 4 bases and 4 bases respectively, with 17 bases between them. The CDR3 has 16 amino acids. The CDR3 nucleotides read TGTGCCAGCTCACTTTTACAGGGCACCGATTACAATGAGCAGTTCTTC. This encodes CASSLLQGTDYNEQFF.

The V gene is TRBV9, the J gene TRBJ1-2; a weak D match, TRBD1 (5 bases). This CDR3 is 17 amino acids long. CDR1 is SGDLS, CDR2 YYNGEE, per germline. V gave up 3 bases and J gave up 8 bases, with 26 bases separating them. The CDR3 sequence is CASSAGGGIDLFQGYTF. As DNA, the CDR3 is TGTGCCAGCAGCGCGGGGGGAGGAATCGATCTGTTCCAAGGCTACACCTTC. Based on the CDR3 plus reference TRBV9 and TRBJ1-2, the full variable domain is DSGVTQTPKHLITATGQRVTLRCSPRSGDLSVYWYQQSLDQGLQFLIQYYNGEERAKGNILERFSAQQFPDLHSELNLSSLELGDSALYFCASSAGGGIDLFQGYTFGSGTRLTVV.

By share, this clone ranks as medium-sized. The rearrangement links TRBV10-3 to TRBJ1-2; D is undetermined. V lost 0 bases and J lost 2, with 10 bases in between. The CDR3 contains 15 residues. The V gene's germline CDR1 is ENHRY and CDR2 SYGVKD. The CDR3 here is CAISESPGYNYGYTF. CDR3 nucleotides: TGTGCCATCAGTGAGTCCCCAGGATACAACTATGGCTACACCTTC.

The chain combines TRBV6-5 with TRBJ1-1, with TRBD1 matching 7 bases. The CDR3 spans 14 residues. V gave up 6 bases and J gave up 5 bases; unmatched junction bases: 9. Germline CDR1 and CDR2: MNHEY and SVGAGI. The CDR3 DNA sequence: TGTGCCAGCAGCTCAAGACAGGGAACTACTGAAGCTTTCTTT. Protein: CASSSRQGTTEAFF.

The chain recombines TRBV19 with TRBJ2-7; 8 bases are shared with TRBD2. Trimming at V came to 1 base and at J to 2 bases, leaving 1 base not matched to a gene. The CDR3 loop spans 14 amino acids. Germline values: CDR1 LNHDA, CDR2 SQIVND (reference sequence). The chain's CDR3 is CASSIAGGAYEQYF. The CDR3, as DNA: TGTGCCAGTAGTATAGCGGGGGGGGCCTACGAGCAGTACTTC.

The chain joins TRBV5-4 to TRBJ2-7; D possibly corresponds to TRBD1 (7 bases). Trimming took 8 bases from V and 7 from J, leaving 22 bases between them. The length of the CDR3 is 14 residues. CDR1 and CDR2 from the germline V gene are SGHNT and YYREEE (reference sequence). DNA for the CDR3: TGTGCCAGGGATCCAGGGGGGTTCCTATGGGAGCAGTACTTC. Translated: CARDPGGFLWEQYF.

The V and J genes are TRBV6-1 and TRBJ2-3; D is ambiguous. Germline-derived CDR1 and CDR2 are MNHNS and SASEGT. CDR3 size: 15 residues. With 2 bases removed from V and 0 bases from J, the gap between germline ends came to 9 bases. CDR3 nucleotide sequence: TGTGCCAGCAGTGAACAGGAATCTAGCACAGATACGCAGTATTTT. Amino acids: CASSEQESSTDTQYF.

The V gene is TRBV30, the J gene TRBJ2-1; D possibly corresponds to TRBD2 (5 bases). V was trimmed by 4 bases and J by 2 bases, leaving 12 bases between them. Germline loops: CDR1 GTSNPN, CDR2 SVGIG (reference sequence). The CDR3 sequence is 14 residues long. The CDR3: CAWNWGAAYNEQFF. Written as DNA, the CDR3 is TGTGCCTGGAATTGGGGAGCGGCCTACAATGAGCAGTTCTTC. The whole variable domain, remainder taken from reference TRBV30 and TRBJ2-1, is SQTIHQWPATLVQPVGSPLSLECTVEGTSNPNLYWYRQAAGRGLQLLFYSVGIGQISSEVPQNLSASRPQDRQFILSSKKLLLSDSGFYLCAWNWGAAYNEQFFGPGTRLTVL.

The chain uses TRBV6-5 and TRBJ2-3, with TRBD1 matching over 7 bases. The ends lost 5 bases at V and 7 bases at J; junction bases unmatched: 3. In germline, CDR1 is MNHEY, CDR2 SVGAGI. The length of the CDR3 is 12 residues. The CDR3, as DNA: TGTGCCAGCAGTAACAGGGGATATACGCAGTATTTT. It is translated as CASSNRGYTQYF.

This clone appeared a single time. This chain links TRBV5-4 with TRBJ1-2, with D possibly matching TRBD1 (6 bases). V lost 1 base and J 3 bases, leaving 7 bases between the germline ends. CDR3 size: 13 residues. Looked up from germline, CDR1 is SGHNT and CDR2 is YYREEE (reference sequence). The CDR3 sequence is CASSLRTDYGYTF. In nucleotides, the CDR3 is TGTGCCAGCAGCTTGAGGACAGACTATGGCTACACCTTC.

The V and J genes are TRBV7-2 and TRBJ2-7, with 7 nucleotides matching TRBD1. This CDR3 spans 14 amino acids. Losses at the gene ends were 5 bases for V and 1 base for J; bases not matched to a gene: 5. Germline V gene data show CDR1 as SGHTA and CDR2 as FQGNSA. The chain's CDR3 is CASSNYRGSYEQYF. The CDR3 DNA follows: TGTGCCAGCAGCAACTACAGGGGTTCCTACGAGCAGTACTTC.

The V and J genes are TRBV12-3 or TRBV12-4 and TRBJ2-5; D is possibly TRBD1 (6 bases). CDR3 size: 12 residues. The V end lost 2 bases, the J end lost 9 bases, and 10 bases lay between the germline ends. CDR3: CASSLYEGAQYF. The CDR3 nucleotides read TGTGCCAGCAGTTTATATGAGGGGGCCCAGTACTTC.

This clone was seen only a few times. V gene TRBV5-1 combines with J gene TRBJ1-2; D remains ambiguous. The V end lost 0 bases, the J end lost 1 base, and 7 bases lay between the germline ends. The length of the CDR3 is 14 residues. Germline CDR1 SGHRS, CDR2 YFSETQ. This chain's CDR3 is CASSLESVNYGYTF. The CDR3 region has the DNA TGCGCCAGCAGCTTGGAGTCAGTTAACTATGGCTACACCTTC.

The V gene is TRBV7-3, the J gene TRBJ2-5; TRBD1 matches 8 bases. The V segment lost 5 bases and the J segment 5 bases; nucleotides outside the gene matches: 7. Germline V CDR1 and CDR2: SGHTA, FQGTGA. The CDR3 has 14 amino acids. The DNA for the CDR3 is TGTGCCAGCAGCGCTCAGGGGGCCGGGGAGACCCAGTACTTC. Translating gives CASSAQGAGETQYF.

The chain has TRBV27 and TRBJ2-1, with D maybe TRBD1 (8 bases). CDR1 and CDR2 from the germline V gene are MNHEY and SMNVEV (reference sequence). This CDR3 is 15 amino acids long. The V end lost 3 bases, the J end lost 7 bases, and 16 bases lay between the germline ends. The CDR3 DNA sequence: TGTGCCAGCAGTTTTGGTACAGGGGGGGGGAATGAGCAGTTCTTC. Amino acids: CASSFGTGGGNEQFF.

The gene calls are TRBV9 and TRBJ2-3; 8 bases line up with TRBD2. The CDR3 runs 15 residues. CDR1 SGDLS and CDR2 YYNGEE come from the germline V gene. The V gene end was trimmed by 4 bases and the J gene end by 4 bases; junction bases not matched to a gene: 8. The CDR3 is CASSPQPGGADTQYF. CDR3 bases: TGTGCCAGCAGCCCCCAACCGGGGGGGGCAGATACGCAGTATTTT.

J is TRBJ2-1 and V is TRBV27; D unclear. This CDR3 region has 13 residues. CDR1 is MNHEY, CDR2 SMNVEV, per germline (reference sequence). Trimming cost V 0 bases and J 8 bases, with 8 bases left between them. CDR3 protein: CASSLSSLHEQFF. The CDR3 region has the DNA TGTGCCAGCAGTTTATCTAGTCTCCATGAGCAGTTCTTC.

This clone was seen more than once but under ten times. The chain recombines TRBV27 with TRBJ2-3; 7 bases are a match to TRBD1. CDR1 and CDR2 (germline): MNHEY, SMNVEV (reference sequence). V lost 8 bases to trimming and J lost 5 bases; unmatched junction nucleotides: 13. The CDR3 is made up of 15 amino acids. The CDR3 bases are TGTGCCAGCTTGCCCCGACAGGGACCCGGAGATACGCAGTATTTT. Amino acids: CASLPRQGPGDTQYF.

This chain links TRBV3-1 (or the pseudogene TRBV3-2) with TRBJ1-2; no clear D gene. The CDR3 has 14 amino acids. Per germline, CDR1 LGHDT and CDR2 YNNKEL (reference sequence). Trimming stripped 0 bases from V and 4 bases from J, with 9 bases between. The CDR3 reads CASSQEFSTYGYTF. The CDR3, as DNA: TGTGCCAGCAGCCAAGAATTCAGTACCTATGGCTACACCTTC.

The chain couples TRBV7-9 to TRBJ1-2; D may be TRBD1 (5 bases). CDR3 length: 14 residues. V was pared by 5 bases and J by 3 bases, with 13 bases between. Germline V lookup: CDR1 SEHNR, CDR2 FQNEAQ (reference sequence). CDR3 sequence: CASSAGRGDYGYTF. The CDR3 region has the DNA TGTGCCAGCAGCGCCGGCCGGGGGGACTATGGCTACACCTTC. Complete variable domain (other parts from reference TRBV7-9 and TRBJ1-2): DTGVSQNPRHKITKRGQNVTFRCDPISEHNRLYWYRQTLGQGPEFLTYFQNEAQLEKSRLLSDRFSAERPKGSFSTLEIQRTEQGDSAMYLCASSAGRGDYGYTFGSGTRLTVV.

This rearrangement joins TRBV19 to TRBJ2-7, with TRBD1 matching over 9 bases. This CDR3 has 14 amino acids. CDR1 is LNHDA and CDR2 is SQIVND in the germline V gene (reference sequence). The V gene end was trimmed by 5 bases and the J gene end by 4 bases; junction bases not matched to a gene: 6. CDR3: CASSVQGAGYEQYF. CDR3 DNA: TGTGCCAGTAGTGTACAGGGGGCCGGGTACGAGCAGTACTTC.

The CDR3 DNA follows: TGTGCCAGCAGTCGGACGGGAGCGGGGGCCCGGGGAGAGACCCAGTACTTC. It encodes CASSRTGAGARGETQYF. This chain connects TRBV2 to TRBJ2-5; 8 nucleotides agree with TRBD2. CDR1 is SNHLY, CDR2 FYNNEI, per germline. This CDR3 is 17 amino acids long. J was trimmed by 4 bases and V by 5 bases; bases with no gene match: 15.

The chain employs TRBV28 and TRBJ2-7; 8 nucleotides line up with TRBD1. CDR3 length: 16 residues. The J segment lost 1 base and the V segment lost 4 bases, leaving 9 bases of the junction unmatched. Germline values: CDR1 MDHEN, CDR2 SYDVKM. CDR3 sequence: CASSSPGGTGSYEQYF. CDR3 nucleotide sequence: TGTGCCAGCAGTTCCCCCGGTGGGACAGGTTCCTACGAGCAGTACTTC.

CDR3 amino acids: CASMEDRAYSGANVLTF. The CDR3 DNA follows: TGTGCCAGCATGGAGGACAGGGCCTACTCTGGGGCCAACGTCCTGACTTTC. This sequence joins TRBV2 and TRBJ2-6; 8 nucleotides line up with TRBD1. Losses at the gene ends were 7 bases for V and 0 bases for J; bases not matched to a gene: 8. This CDR3 has 17 amino acids. Germline loops: CDR1 SNHLY, CDR2 FYNNEI.

CDR3 amino acids: CASRKQALPNNEQFF. CDR3 coding DNA: TGTGCCAGCAGGAAACAGGCCCTGCCAAACAATGAGCAGTTCTTC. This rearrangement joins TRBV27 to TRBJ2-1, with a possible D match to TRBD1 (5 bases). This CDR3 has 15 residues. The V gene lost 6 bases and the J gene lost 5 bases, with 17 bases spanning the gap. Germline V CDR1 and CDR2: MNHEY, SMNVEV (reference sequence).

The genes are TRBV5-4 and TRBJ2-1, with 7 bases lining up with TRBD1. V shed 3 bases, J shed 7 bases, and the junction held 7 bases outside the gene matches. This CDR3 contains 14 residues. CDR1 is SGHNT, CDR2 YYREEE, per germline (reference sequence). DNA of the CDR3: TGTGCCAGCAGCTACGGACAGGTTGGGAATGAGCAGTTCTTC. Protein sequence: CASSYGQVGNEQFF.

The V gene is TRBV28, the J gene TRBJ1-1; 10 nucleotides match TRBD1. This CDR3 spans 15 amino acids. Germline CDR1 reads MDHEN; CDR2 reads SYDVKM. V dropped 6 bases and J dropped 1; count of bases not matched to a gene: 5. Here the CDR3 DNA reads TGTGCCAGCAGGGGACAGGGGCGGTGGAACACTGAAGCTTTCTTT. Translation gives CASRGQGRWNTEAFF.

The chain links TRBV7-2 to TRBJ1-6, with a weak D call TRBD1 (5 bases). CDR1 is SGHTA and CDR2 is FQGNSA in the germline V gene. V lost 0 bases to trimming and J lost 7 bases, with 10 bases between them. The CDR3 is made up of 15 amino acids. This chain's CDR3 is CASSLAGGPNSPLHF. The DNA of the CDR3 is TGTGCCAGCAGCTTAGCGGGGGGTCCAAATTCACCCCTCCACTTT.

The chain is built from TRBV28 and TRBJ2-5; the D gene is possibly TRBD1 (5 bases). The ends were cut back, 2 bases at V and 5 bases at J, with 12 bases in the middle. Germline CDR1 MDHEN, CDR2 SYDVKM. This CDR3 has 14 amino acids. DNA of the CDR3: TGTGCCAGCAGTTTAGCAGGGCTCGCCGAGACCCAGTACTTC. Residues: CASSLAGLAETQYF.